These 16 T cell receptor beta chains came from one sample sequenced in a study of shared clonotypes between healthy human individuals. The protocol was immunoSEQ multiplex PCR, while the TCRdb copy is restricted to in-frame clones and leaves out a portion. Altogether 2.5 million or so clones are present, more than 80% being singletons, with the ten largest covering 0.13% to 0.15%. Sequencing input: naive CD4+ T cells sorted from blood. Subset given: CD45RA+ positively selected. The receptors come from a man younger than 35 in good health.

This clone was recorded only once. Other nucleotide sequences in the sample specify the same CDR3. The genes are TRBV5-1 and TRBJ2-1; D gene uncertain. In germline, CDR1 is SGHRS, CDR2 YFSETQ. Trimming removed 2 bases from V and 7 bases from J, with 7 bases in between. This CDR3 is 12 amino acids long. In DNA, the CDR3 is TGCGCCAGCAGCTTAAACTTTAATGAGCAGTTCTTC. This codes for CASSLNFNEQFF.

The V call is TRBV13, the J call TRBJ2-1; D may correspond to TRBD1 or TRBD2 (6 bases each). Trimming removed 5 bases at V and 8 bases at J, with 19 bases between. Germline CDR1 PRHDT, CDR2 FYEKMQ (reference sequence). The CDR3 length is 15 residues. The CDR3 loop reads CASSLRRGPVDEQFF. The CDR3 region has the DNA TGTGCCAGCAGCCTTAGACGGGGGCCGGTCGATGAGCAGTTCTTC.

This clone was picked up one time. The rearrangement uses TRBV10-3 and TRBJ2-7; 8 nucleotides line up with TRBD2. CDR3 length equals 15 residues. After removal of 5 bases from V and 3 bases from J, the junction contained 9 bases not matched to a gene. Germline assignment: CDR1 ENHRY and CDR2 SYGVKD. The CDR3 is CAISTRGGPFYEQYF. As DNA, the CDR3 is TGTGCCATCAGTACCCGCGGGGGGCCCTTCTACGAGCAGTACTTC.

This CDR3 is CSVGAGTGRNEQFF. CDR3 coding DNA: TGCAGCGTAGGAGCCGGGACAGGGAGAAATGAGCAGTTCTTC. This sequence joins TRBV29-1 and TRBJ2-1, with TRBD1 matching 9 bases. Germline trimming cut 6 bases from V and 7 bases from J; bases unmatched to any gene: 10. The germline gives CDR1 SQVTM, CDR2 ANQGSEA. This CDR3 is 14 amino acids long.

This sequence joins TRBV15 and TRBJ2-3; D gene uncertain. CDR3 size: 13 residues. From germline, CDR1 is LNHNV and CDR2 YYDKDF (reference sequence). V dropped 0 bases and J dropped 2 bases, with 3 bases sitting between them. The CDR3 nucleotides read TGTGCCACCAGCAGAGACTACACAGATACGCAGTATTTT. Protein: CATSRDYTDTQYF.

With respect to this clone: Other DNA variants within this sample encode the same CDR3. The chain is built from TRBV9 and TRBJ2-5; D remains ambiguous. The CDR3 loop spans 13 amino acids. Trimming took 0 bases from V and 5 from J, leaving 8 bases between them. Germline V gene data show CDR1 as SGDLS and CDR2 as YYNGEE. The CDR3 loop is CASSVGVGETQYF. In DNA form, the CDR3 reads TGTGCCAGCAGCGTAGGGGTTGGGGAGACCCAGTACTTC.

The gene calls are TRBV27 and TRBJ2-4; 9 bases fit TRBD1. The trim removed 0 bases at V and 2 bases at J, leaving 5 bases unmatched. The CDR3 spans 17 residues. Germline CDR1 is MNHEY and CDR2 is SMNVEV (reference sequence). The chain's CDR3 is CASSLSGQGTPKNIQYF. CDR3 nucleotides: TGTGCCAGCAGTTTATCCGGACAGGGGACGCCCAAAAACATTCAGTACTTC.

The chain combines TRBV9 with TRBJ1-1; D remains ambiguous. There are 15 residues in the CDR3. The germline V gene has CDR1 SGDLS and CDR2 YYNGEE. Trimming removed 0 bases from V and 2 bases from J, with 11 bases in between. Here the CDR3 reads CASSVGEPSNTEAFF. In nucleotides, the CDR3 is TGTGCCAGCAGCGTAGGAGAGCCGTCTAACACTGAAGCTTTCTTT. The full variable domain, completed using reference TRBV9 and TRBJ1-1, is DSGVTQTPKHLITATGQRVTLRCSPRSGDLSVYWYQQSLDQGLQFLIQYYNGEERAKGNILERFSAQQFPDLHSELNLSSLELGDSALYFCASSVGEPSNTEAFFGQGTRLTVV.

Only a few counts were recorded for this clone. The rearrangement joins TRBV4-1 to TRBJ1-5; 9 bases are a match to TRBD1. J gave up 2 bases and V 4 bases, and 6 bases lay outside the gene matches. Germline V gene sequence: CDR1 MGHRA, CDR2 YSYEKL. The CDR3 contains 16 residues. The CDR3 sequence is CASSLEGQGGNQPQHF. The CDR3 DNA is TGCGCCAGCAGCCTGGAGGGACAGGGAGGCAATCAGCCCCAGCATTTT.

The rearrangement joins TRBV7-2 to TRBJ1-5; D might be TRBD1 (5 bases). CDR3 length: 15 residues. V was cut by 4 bases and J by 2 bases, with 12 bases left in between. The germline gives CDR1 SGHTA, CDR2 FQGNSA. CDR3 residues: CASSSRGGGNQPQHF. CDR3 in DNA: TGTGCCAGCAGCTCCCGCGGAGGGGGCAATCAGCCCCAGCATTTT. Looking up the rest from reference TRBV7-2 and TRBJ1-5 gives the full variable domain: GAGVSQSPSNKVTEKGKDVELRCDPISGHTALYWYRQSLGQGLEFLIYFQGNSAPDKSGLPSDRFSAERTGGSVSTLTIQRTQQEDSAVYLCASSSRGGGNQPQHFGDGTRLSIL.

This rearrangement joins TRBV5-1 to TRBJ1-6; 7 nucleotides agree with TRBD1. From germline, CDR1 is SGHRS and CDR2 YFSETQ. The V gene end was trimmed by 4 bases and the J gene end by 8 bases; junction bases not matched to a gene: 6. CDR3 length: 14 amino acids. CDR3 DNA: TGCGCCAGCAGCGCCACAGGGGTGGATTCACCCCTCCACTTT. Translating it yields CASSATGVDSPLHF.

The chain uses TRBV2 and TRBJ2-2, with 7 bases matching TRBD2. This CDR3 has 14 amino acids. Trimming at V came to 10 bases and at J to 2 bases, leaving 7 bases not matched to a gene. Germline V gives CDR1 SNHLY, CDR2 FYNNEI. The DNA for the CDR3 is TGTGCCACTCTAGCGGCCCGTAACACCGGGGAGCTGTTTTTT. As protein: CATLAARNTGELFF. Full variable domain (outside the CDR3, taken from reference TRBV2 and TRBJ2-2): EPEVTQTPSHQVTQMGQEVILRCVPISNHLYFYWYRQILGQKVEFLVSFYNNEISEKSEIFDDQFSVERPDGSNFTLKIRSTKLEDSAMYFCATLAARNTGELFFGEGSRLTVL.

The rearrangement joins TRBV19 to TRBJ2-6; no clear D gene. Trimming removed 5 bases from V and 0 bases from J, with 8 bases in between. Germline lookup yields CDR1 LNHDA and CDR2 SQIVND (reference sequence). This CDR3 spans 15 amino acids. CDR3 in DNA: TGTGCCAGTAGTGATAGGTACTCTGGGGCCAACGTCCTGACTTTC. It encodes CASSDRYSGANVLTF.

The chain employs TRBV6-5 and TRBJ1-1, with a possible D match to TRBD1 (5 bases). V was pared by 5 bases and J by 3 bases, with 13 bases between. Germline V gene lookup returns CDR1 MNHEY and CDR2 SVGAGI. The CDR3 runs 14 residues. The CDR3 is CASSDRRVDTEAFF. For the CDR3, the DNA is TGTGCCAGCAGTGACCGCAGGGTAGACACTGAAGCTTTCTTT.

The J gene is TRBJ2-2, the V gene TRBV11-3; TRBD2 matches at 12 bases. Germline V gene lookup returns CDR1 SGHNT and CDR2 YENEEA. The CDR3 runs 16 residues. Losses at the gene ends were 5 bases for V and 7 bases for J; bases not matched to a gene: 8. The CDR3 nucleotides are TGTGCCAGCAGCCTTAGACTAGCGGGAGTTAACGGGGAGCTGTTTTTT. Residues: CASSLRLAGVNGELFF. The full variable domain, rest sourced from reference TRBV11-3 and TRBJ2-2, is EAGVVQSPRYKIIEKKQPVAFWCNPISGHNTLYWYLQNLGQGPELLIRYENEEAVDDSQLPKDRFSAERLKGVDSTLKIQPAELGDSAVYLCASSLRLAGVNGELFFGEGSRLTVL.

This chain links TRBV5-1 with TRBJ2-3; D possibly matches TRBD1 or TRBD2 (5 bases each). Trimming shortened V by 0 bases and J by 6 bases, and 17 bases separated the two germline ends. Germline V gene data show CDR1 as SGHRS and CDR2 as YFSETQ. CDR3 length: 16 residues. CDR3 coding DNA: TGCGCCAGCAGCTTGGGGGGAGTTGGCAGGGTGGATACGCAGTATTTT. The encoded protein is CASSLGGVGRVDTQYF.